Listed below are T cell receptor beta chains from one sample, sequenced in a study of molecular identifiers for immune sequencing clone quantification. TCRdb processed the PCR reads anew with MiXCR; each CDR3 protein has one entry. Here the sample spans approximately 590,000 distinct CDR3 sequences, around 25% being singletons. Source material: naive CD8+ T cells from blood, with Jurkat cell RNA spiked in. The receptors come from a human donor in good health. Some libraries in this study had Jurkat cell RNA spiked in. CDR3s include the opening cysteine and the closing phenylalanine or tryptophan. The order of the fields is clone size, V gene, J gene, D gene, CDR3 DNA, CDR3 protein. The D gene is left open where the match is weak. A clone size is listed for some rows: how often the clone was seen (once, few, many), or a class if it is expanded.

>-|TRBV4-1|TRBJ2-2|-
TGCGCCAGCAGCCTCGACCCGGGGACCGGGGAGCTGTTTTTT
CASSLDPGTGELFF
>-|TRBV7-9|TRBJ2-7|-
TGTGCCAGCAGCTTAGGGTTCGGTTCTTTCTACGAGCAGTACTTC
CASSLGFGSFYEQYF
>-|TRBV5-1|TRBJ2-7|-
TGCGCCAGCAGCTTGGCCGGAGGGGTTCCCCACGAGCAGTACTTC
CASSLAGGVPHEQYF
>many|TRBV5-1|TRBJ2-5|TRBD2
TGCGCCAGCAGCTACGGACTAGCGGGGGGATCCCAAGAGACCCAGTACTTC
CASSYGLAGGSQETQYF
>few|TRBV4-1|TRBJ2-7|-
TGCGCCAGCAGCCAGGAAAGACAGTACGAGCAGTACTTC
CASSQERQYEQYF
>many|TRBV28|TRBJ2-2|TRBD2
TGTGCCAGCAGCCTCAGACTAGCGGGAGGGCCAGTCTTCTCCGGGGAGCTGTTTTTT
CASSLRLAGGPVFSGELFF
>-|TRBV20-1|TRBJ2-2|-
TGCAGTGCTAGAGGTTTACTAGTGAACACCGGGGAGCTGTTTTTT
CSARGLLVNTGELFF
>-|TRBV6-4|TRBJ1-1|TRBD1
TGTGCCAGCAGGCCCGGTGACAGGGTCGATAGCACTGGAGCTTTCTTT
CASRPGDRVDSTGAFF
>many|TRBV6-2/TRBV6-3|TRBJ2-1|-
TGTGCCAGCAGGGACTACAATGAGCAGTTCTTC
CASRDYNEQFF
>many|TRBV6-5|TRBJ2-5|-
TGTGCCAGCAGTCTTGGGGGAATTCGGACCCAGTACTTC
CASSLGGIRTQYF
>-|TRBV6-2/TRBV6-3|TRBJ2-1|-
TGTGCCAGCAGTTACTCGTCGGCGGGATCTATAAATGAGCAGTTCTTC
CASSYSSAGSINEQFF
>-|TRBV29-1|TRBJ2-1|-
TGCAGCGTTGAGACAGACCTCAATGAGCAGTTCTTC
CSVETDLNEQFF
>many|TRBV7-9|TRBJ1-1|-
TGTGCCAGCAGCCCCGTGCTAGGGTACACTGAAGCTTTCTTT
CASSPVLGYTEAFF
>-|TRBV6-2/TRBV6-3|TRBJ1-1|-
TGTGCCAGCGCTGGGTCTCGGGCGACTGAAGCTTTCTTT
CASAGSRATEAFF
>-|TRBV4-3|TRBJ1-3|-
TGCGCCAGCAGCCAAGATCCAGGGCCTGGAAACACCATATATTTT
CASSQDPGPGNTIYF
>few|TRBV20-1|TRBJ2-5|TRBD2
TGCAGTGCTAGAGGTACTAGCGGGGCCTCTGCGGAGACCCAGTACTTC
CSARGTSGASAETQYF
>-|TRBV11-2|TRBJ2-3|-
TGTGCCAGCAGCTTACTAGCGATTAGCACAGATACGCAGTATTTT
CASSLLAISTDTQYF
>many|TRBV29-1|TRBJ1-1|TRBD1
TGCAGCGTTGCTCAACAGGGGACTGAAGCTTTCTTT
CSVAQQGTEAFF
>many|TRBV5-1|TRBJ2-7|-
TGCGCCAGCAGCTCACCCCCCGGTGGCGAGCAGTACTTC
CASSSPPGGEQYF
>few|TRBV29-1|TRBJ2-7|-
TGCAGCGTTTCCCTTTGGAGCTCCTACGAGCAGTACTTC
CSVSLWSSYEQYF
>-|TRBV28|TRBJ1-3|TRBD1
TGTGCCAGCAGTTTAGACAGGGGCACTGGAAACACCATATATTTT
CASSLDRGTGNTIYF
>many|TRBV3-1|TRBJ1-6|-
TGTGCCAGCAGCCAAGCGAAAGGATCACCCCTCCACTTT
CASSQAKGSPLHF
>many|TRBV2|TRBJ2-5|-
TGTGCCAGCAGTGAAGCAGCAATCCGAGCCCAAGAGACCCAGTACTTC
CASSEAAIRAQETQYF
>-|TRBV4-3|TRBJ2-7|-
TGCGCCAGCAGCCAAGATGGCCCCCGCGGGTTCTACGAGCAGTACTTC
CASSQDGPRGFYEQYF
>-|TRBV12-3/TRBV12-4|TRBJ2-3|TRBD2
TGTGCCAGCAGTTTACTGGTTGCGGGAGACTCAGATACGCAGTATTTT
CASSLLVAGDSDTQYF
>-|TRBV7-9|TRBJ2-5|TRBD2
TGTGCCAGCATCCCCCCGGGGGGGGTGGAAGAGACCCAGTACTTC
CASIPPGGVEETQYF
>-|TRBV6-2/TRBV6-3|TRBJ2-1|-
TGTGCCAGCAACCCGGCTGGTGATTCCTACAATGAGCAGTTCTTC
CASNPAGDSYNEQFF
>many|TRBV4-3|TRBJ2-1|-
TGCGCCAGCAGCCAAGGAGCGCATGAAGGGCAGTTCTTC
CASSQGAHEGQFF
>few|TRBV27|TRBJ2-5|TRBD1
TGTGCCAGCAGTCCGCTATCCCGGGACAGGGACGGTGGTTCCAGGGAGACCCAGTACTTC
CASSPLSRDRDGGSRETQYF
>-|TRBV20-1|TRBJ2-7|-
TGCAGTGTTGAGATAGCGGCAGAAATGATCTACGAGCAGTACTTC
CSVEIAAEMIYEQYF
>-|TRBV7-2|TRBJ1-2|-
TGTGCCAGCAGCTTAGTCGGCAGGGTGGGGGATGGCTACACCTTC
CASSLVGRVGDGYTF
>many|TRBV20-1|TRBJ1-1|-
TGCAGTGCTGTTCCAGGGGACTTGAACACTGAAGCTTTCTTT
CSAVPGDLNTEAFF
>many|TRBV6-2/TRBV6-3|TRBJ1-1|-
TGTGCCAGCAGTTACCCCCCCGGTGAAGCTTTCTTT
CASSYPPGEAFF
>many|TRBV7-2|TRBJ1-5|-
TGTGCCAGCAGCCTGAGACAGGAATATCAGCCCCAGCATTTT
CASSLRQEYQPQHF
>-|TRBV12-3/TRBV12-4|TRBJ2-1|TRBD1
TGTGCCAGCAGTTGGCCGGGACAGGGTCTCGATGAGCAGTTCTTC
CASSWPGQGLDEQFF
>many|TRBV9|TRBJ2-3|TRBD2
TGTGCCAGCAGCGTTTGGGCGGGAGGCGGCACAGATACGCAGTATTTT
CASSVWAGGGTDTQYF
>-|TRBV9|TRBJ2-7|-
TGTGCCAGCTTCCGGACAGGGAGGGACGAGCAGTACTTC
CASFRTGRDEQYF
>few|TRBV15|TRBJ1-5|-
TGTGCCACCAGCAGAGAAACTTGGAATCAGCCCCAGCATTTT
CATSRETWNQPQHF
>many|TRBV14|TRBJ2-5|-
TGTGCCAGCAGCCCGGCAGGCCAAGAGACCCAGTACTTC
CASSPAGQETQYF